The 20 T cell receptor beta chains in this list originate from one sample, sequenced in a study of control samples from healthy donors and cancer patients. TCRdb's copy holds only in-frame clones and misses some; the assay was immunoSEQ multiplex PCR. The sample lists about 150,000 clones, 94% occurring once. The sequencing sample was made of blood. The source of these receptors is a young woman in good health.

In DNA, the CDR3 is TGTGCCAGCAGCTTACGTTTAGGGACTAGCGGATACAATGAGCAGTTCTTC. This encodes CASSLRLGTSGYNEQFF. J is TRBJ2-1 and V is TRBV13, with TRBD2 identical over 11 bases. V lost 2 bases to trimming and J lost 4 bases; unmatched junction nucleotides: 7. The CDR3 extends over 17 amino acids. Germline V gene sequence: CDR1 PRHDT, CDR2 FYEKMQ (reference sequence).

J is TRBJ1-3 and V is TRBV3-1 (or the pseudogene TRBV3-2); D is undetermined. The V end lost 1 base, the J end lost 2 bases, and 12 bases lay between the germline ends. Per germline, CDR1 LGHDT and CDR2 YNNKEL (reference sequence). The CDR3 is 16 residues long. The CDR3 DNA is TGTGCCAGCAGCCAAGGTCTCTTGGGTACTGGAAACACCATATATTTT. Protein: CASSQGLLGTGNTIYF.

The chain uses TRBV3-1 (or the pseudogene TRBV3-2) and TRBJ1-1, with 7 positions matching TRBD1. V gave up 4 bases and J gave up 11 bases; unmatched junction bases: 7. Germline CDR1 and CDR2: LGHDT and YNNKEL (reference sequence). The CDR3 runs 12 residues. The CDR3 sequence: CASSLEGTVAFF. CDR3 sequence (DNA): TGTGCCAGCAGCCTTGAGGGGACAGTGGCTTTCTTT.

The gene calls are TRBV18 and TRBJ2-7, with 8 nucleotides matching TRBD2. Trimming took 3 bases from V and 2 from J; bases not matched to a gene: 9. Germline CDR1 KGHSH, CDR2 LQKENI. This CDR3 has 16 amino acids. CDR3 in DNA: TGTGCCAGCTCACCCCGAGAGCGGGAGTACCCCTACGAGCAGTACTTC. Amino acid sequence: CASSPREREYPYEQYF.

This sequence joins TRBV19 and TRBJ1-4, with unresolved D. From germline, CDR1 is LNHDA and CDR2 SQIVND (reference sequence). This CDR3 comprises 14 residues. Trimming shortened V by 2 bases and J by 1 base, and 5 bases separated the two germline ends. CDR3 amino acids: CASSIKGTNEKLFF. In DNA form, the CDR3 reads TGTGCCAGTAGTATAAAGGGAACTAATGAAAAACTGTTTTTT.

This chain connects TRBV7-2 to TRBJ2-5, with D hard to call. Germline CDR1 is SGHTA and CDR2 is FQGNSA. Deletions cut 3 bases from V and 1 base from J, with 6 bases between. The CDR3 runs 13 residues. The CDR3, as DNA: TGTGCCAGCAGCTTTGAATCCCAAGAGACCCAGTACTTC. It specifies CASSFESQETQYF.

The chain has TRBV27 and TRBJ2-3, with 8 bases that match TRBD1. Germline V gene lookup returns CDR1 MNHEY and CDR2 SMNVEV (reference sequence). Unmatched junction bases numbered 8, after V lost 6 bases and J lost 3 bases. The CDR3 totals 15 residues. CDR3 loop: CASRPRGRGTDTQYF. The CDR3 coding sequence is TGTGCCAGCAGGCCCAGGGGGCGCGGGACAGATACGCAGTATTTT.

This chain joins TRBV20-1 and TRBJ1-1, with D possibly matching TRBD1 (5 bases). Germline CDR1 is DFQATT and CDR2 is SNEGSKA (reference sequence). V was cut by 3 bases and J by 5 bases, with 22 bases left in between. The CDR3 has 16 residues. Written as DNA, the CDR3 is TGCAGTGCTAGTGGCGGGGCTTGGGAACCGACGACTGAAGCTTTCTTT. Translating gives CSASGGAWEPTTEAFF.

The chain couples TRBV3-1 (or the pseudogene TRBV3-2) to TRBJ2-3; TRBD2 matches 7 bases. Germline V lookup: CDR1 LGHDT, CDR2 YNNKEL (reference sequence). The CDR3 has 16 amino acids. Germline trimming cut 1 base from V and 1 base from J; bases unmatched to any gene: 5. In DNA, the CDR3 is TGTGCCAGCAGCCAAGCGGTTCTAGCGGGCACAGATACGCAGTATTTT. This translates into CASSQAVLAGTDTQYF.

A single count supports this clone. This chain joins TRBV6-6 and TRBJ1-6, with a tentative D call TRBD1 (6 bases). V lost 2 bases to trimming and J lost 9 bases, with 14 bases between them. The CDR3 is 15 amino acids. CDR1 MNHNY and CDR2 SVGAGI come from the germline V gene (reference sequence). The CDR3 coding sequence is TGTGCCAGCAGTTACCCAGGGGCGCGGGGTTCACCCCTCCACTTT. As protein: CASSYPGARGSPLHF.

V and J are TRBV24-1 and TRBJ2-1; D remains unclear. V lost 1 base and J lost 4, with 7 bases in between. The CDR3 length is 14 residues. From germline, CDR1 is KGHDR and CDR2 SFDVKD. As DNA, the CDR3 is TGTGCCACCAGTGATTTCGGTCCGTACAATGAGCAGTTCTTC. It specifies CATSDFGPYNEQFF.

The V and J genes are TRBV6-2 or TRBV6-3 and TRBJ1-4; D gene unclear. Germline V CDR1 and CDR2: MNHEY, SVGEGT. V lost 5 bases to trimming and J lost 0 bases, with 10 bases between them. There are 15 residues in the CDR3. CDR3 protein: CASSTRHATNEKLFF. The CDR3 DNA follows: TGTGCCAGCAGTACCCGACATGCAACTAATGAAAAACTGTTTTTT.

The CDR3 protein is CASSPMGGGIYEQYF. CDR3 sequence (DNA): TGTGCCAGCAGCCCTATGGGAGGGGGGATCTACGAGCAGTACTTC. The chain carries TRBV3-1 (or the pseudogene TRBV3-2) and TRBJ2-7; D is perhaps TRBD2 (7 bases). CDR3 size: 15 residues. Germline assignment: CDR1 LGHDT and CDR2 YNNKEL (reference sequence). The ends were cut back, 4 bases at V and 3 bases at J, with 16 bases in the middle.

The gene calls are TRBV28 and TRBJ2-7, with D possibly being TRBD2 (6 bases). CDR1 is MDHEN and CDR2 is SYDVKM in the germline V gene. This CDR3 comprises 15 residues. V shed 5 bases and J shed 0 bases, with 14 bases lying between them. CDR3 bases: TGTGCCAGCAGTCCAGGTGGGACTTTCTCCTACGAGCAGTACTTC. Protein product: CASSPGGTFSYEQYF. The whole variable domain, filled in from reference TRBV28 and TRBJ2-7, reads DVKVTQSSRYLVKRTGEKVFLECVQDMDHENMFWYRQDPGLGLRLIYFSYDVKMKEKGDIPEGYSVSREKKERFSLILESASTNQTSMYLCASSPGGTFSYEQYFGPGTRLTVT.

The chain has TRBV18 and TRBJ1-1; 7 bases fit TRBD1. The germline gives CDR1 KGHSH, CDR2 LQKENI. V lost 8 bases, J lost 0 bases, and 6 bases stayed unmatched. The CDR3 contains 14 residues. The CDR3 DNA is TGTGCCAGCGGCCGGGACAGAATGAACACTGAAGCTTTCTTT. It specifies CASGRDRMNTEAFF. Full variable domain (missing parts from reference TRBV18 and TRBJ1-1): NAGVMQNPRHLVRRRGQEARLRCSPMKGHSHVYWYRQLPEEGLKFMVYLQKENIIDESGMPKERFSAEFPKEGPSILRIQQVVRGDSAAYFCASGRDRMNTEAFFGQGTRLTVV.

The gene calls are TRBV2 and TRBJ2-3; perhaps TRBD1 as D (6 bases). The CDR3 loop spans 16 amino acids. Germline CDR1 reads SNHLY; CDR2 reads FYNNEI. V was cut by 8 bases and J by 2 bases, with 20 bases left in between. CDR3 region: CASGRRVQGITDTQYF. The CDR3 DNA reads TGTGCCAGCGGACGTCGTGTACAGGGAATCACAGATACGCAGTATTTT. The variable domain in full, completed from reference TRBV2 and TRBJ2-3, reads EPEVTQTPSHQVTQMGQEVILRCVPISNHLYFYWYRQILGQKVEFLVSFYNNEISEKSEIFDDQFSVERPDGSNFTLKIRSTKLEDSAMYFCASGRRVQGITDTQYFGPGTRLTVL.

The chain uses TRBV6-5 and TRBJ1-2; TRBD1 is a possible D gene (5 bases). This CDR3 comprises 11 residues. Germline CDR1 and CDR2: MNHEY and SVGAGI. V was trimmed by 8 bases and J by 6 bases, leaving 10 bases between them. CDR3 sequence (DNA): TGTGCCAGCCGGGGCTGGCATGGCTACACCTTC. Translated: CASRGWHGYTF.

The V gene is TRBV27, the J gene TRBJ2-1; D is tentatively TRBD1 or TRBD2 (6 bases each). This CDR3 has 15 residues. V lost 5 bases to trimming and J lost 7 bases, with 18 bases between them. The germline CDR1 and CDR2 sequences are MNHEY and SMNVEV (reference sequence). CDR3 in amino acids: CASSPGGGAGNEQFF. DNA for the CDR3: TGTGCCAGCAGTCCTGGGGGCGGGGCCGGTAATGAGCAGTTCTTC.

The CDR3 nucleotides are TGTGCCACCAGTGATTACAGGGGGCATGGCTACACCTTC. It encodes CATSDYRGHGYTF. V usage is TRBV24-1 and J usage is TRBJ1-2, with 9 nucleotides matching TRBD1. V lost 2 bases, J lost 6 bases, and 0 bases stayed unmatched. The CDR3 runs 13 residues. The V gene's germline CDR1 is KGHDR and CDR2 SFDVKD.

This sequence joins TRBV9 and TRBJ1-4; a weak D match, TRBD1 (5 bases). The CDR3 is made up of 14 amino acids. The V gene's germline CDR1 is SGDLS and CDR2 YYNGEE. Trimming stripped 1 base from V and 2 bases from J, with 6 bases between. The CDR3 protein is CASSVQGTNEKLFF. The CDR3 DNA follows: TGTGCCAGCAGCGTACAGGGTACTAATGAAAAACTGTTTTTT.